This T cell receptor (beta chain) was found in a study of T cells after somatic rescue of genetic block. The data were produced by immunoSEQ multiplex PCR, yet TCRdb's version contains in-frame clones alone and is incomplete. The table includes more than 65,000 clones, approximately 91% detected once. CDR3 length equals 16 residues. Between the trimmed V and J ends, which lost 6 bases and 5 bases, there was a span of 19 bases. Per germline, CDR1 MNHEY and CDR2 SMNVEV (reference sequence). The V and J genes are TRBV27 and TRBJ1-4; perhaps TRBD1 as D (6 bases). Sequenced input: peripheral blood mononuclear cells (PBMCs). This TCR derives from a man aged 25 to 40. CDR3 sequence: CASSPTPTGRNEKLFF. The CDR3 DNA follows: TGTGCCAGCAGCCCTACCCCGACAGGTAGAAATGAAAAACTGTTTTTT.